The next 5 T cell receptor beta chains were all read from a single sample in a study of shared clonotypes between healthy human individuals. Method: immunoSEQ multiplex PCR; TCRdb's copy keeps in-frame clones and lacks some. The sample lists 2,500,000 or so clones; around 93% were seen once. The sample consisted of naive CD4+ T cells from PBMCs. Described subset: CD45RA+ positively selected. These receptors came from a man younger than 35 in good health. Some clones in this sample may be carry-over from other donors' samples.

In its sample, this clone was seen once. Written as DNA, the CDR3 is TGCGCCAGCAGCTTAGGGAGAATGGATGGAAACACCATATATTTT. It specifies CASSLGRMDGNTIYF. V gene TRBV5-1 combines with J gene TRBJ1-3; D unclear. Trimming stripped 2 bases from V and 3 bases from J, with 12 bases between. The CDR3 totals 15 residues. In germline, CDR1 is SGHRS, CDR2 YFSETQ. The full variable domain, with the rest looked up from reference TRBV5-1 and TRBJ1-3, is KAGVTQTPRYLIKTRGQQVTLSCSPISGHRSVSWYQQTPGQGLQFLFEYFSETQRNKGNFPGRFSGRQFSNSRSEMNVSTLELGDSALYLCASSLGRMDGNTIYFGEGSWLTVV.

This clone was recorded only once. Different DNA sequences within this sample yield the same CDR3. This chain connects TRBV6-5 to TRBJ1-1, with 8 bases lining up with TRBD1. The J segment lost 2 bases and the V segment lost 6 bases, leaving 5 bases of the junction unmatched. The CDR3 extends over 14 amino acids. The germline V gene encodes CDR1 MNHEY and CDR2 SVGAGI. The CDR3 loop is CASSLGQGNTEAFF. For the CDR3, the DNA is TGTGCCAGCAGCCTAGGACAGGGAAACACTGAAGCTTTCTTT.

V is TRBV4-1 and J is TRBJ1-2; unclear D gene. V was pared by 1 base and J by 3 bases, with 12 bases between. The length of the CDR3 is 15 residues. The V gene's germline CDR1 is MGHRA and CDR2 YSYEKL. The CDR3 coding sequence is TGCGCCAGCAGCCAAGTAGTGTCACCGGACTATGGCTACACCTTC. As protein: CASSQVVSPDYGYTF.

CDR3 amino acids: CAISELAGQEEEQYF. For the CDR3, the DNA is TGTGCCATCAGTGAGTTGGCGGGACAGGAGGAGGAGCAGTACTTC. This chain connects TRBV10-3 to TRBJ2-7; TRBD1 aligns across 8 bases. This CDR3 region has 15 residues. Per the germline V gene, CDR1 is ENHRY and CDR2 is SYGVKD. V was clipped by 1 base and J by 7 bases; unmatched bases: 9.

The CDR3 here is CASSFPGRETDTQYF. The DNA of the CDR3 is TGCGCCAGCAGCTTTCCGGGGAGAGAAACAGATACGCAGTATTTT. The chain couples TRBV5-1 to TRBJ2-3; the D gene is possibly TRBD2 (5 bases). Germline-derived CDR1 and CDR2 are SGHRS and YFSETQ. Trimming cost V 2 bases and J 3 bases, with 13 bases left between them. The CDR3 contains 15 residues.